The 4 T cell receptor beta chains presented below share a single source sample, sequenced in a study of T-cell reconstitution after alpha-beta-depleted transplantation in children. Unique molecular identifiers were incorporated into the prepared TCRbeta library. TCRdb fed the PCR reads into MiXCR, producing one record per CDR3 protein. The sample yields 200,000 to 250,000 distinct CDR3 sequences, 11% seen once. The sequencing here drew on PBMCs, taken before TCRalphabeta/CD19-depleted stem cell transplant. All receptors come from a child under two years old with acute myeloid leukemia, due to receive a stem cell transplant.

This clonotype was observed many times. The chain is built from TRBV10-3 and TRBJ2-2; no clear D. V was pared by 2 bases and J by 1 base, with 8 bases between. The CDR3 contains 15 residues. Germline CDR1 is ENHRY and CDR2 is SYGVKD. The CDR3 reads CAISERQVNTGELFF. CDR3 DNA sequence: TGTGCCATCAGTGAGCGGCAGGTGAACACCGGGGAGCTGTTTTTT.

At least ten counts were recorded for this clonotype. The rearrangement uses TRBV3-1 and TRBJ1-2, with TRBD1 matching 11 bases. Germline trimming cut 2 bases from V and 4 bases from J; bases unmatched to any gene: 9. Germline V gene sequence: CDR1 LGHDT, CDR2 YNNKEL (reference sequence). The CDR3 contains 17 residues. Here the CDR3 reads CASSQIPGQGAAYGYTF. The CDR3 region has the DNA TGTGCCAGCAGCCAAATACCAGGACAGGGGGCCGCCTATGGCTACACCTTC. The whole variable domain, remainder taken from reference TRBV3-1 and TRBJ1-2, is DTAVSQTPKYLVTQMGNDKSIKCEQNLGHDTMYWYKQDSKKFLKIMFSYNNKELIINETVPNRFSPKSPDKAHLNLHINSLELGDSAVYFCASSQIPGQGAAYGYTFGSGTRLTVV.

Many counts were recorded for this clonotype. The J gene is TRBJ2-3, the V gene TRBV6-6; 11 bases are a match to TRBD1. The CDR3 spans 15 residues. Germline CDR1 is MNHNY and CDR2 is SVGAGI (reference sequence). The junction had 8 bases not matched to a gene; V was cut back by 8 bases and J by 4 bases. The CDR3: CASFARTGGSDTQYF. The CDR3, as DNA: TGTGCCAGCTTTGCCCGGACAGGGGGCTCAGATACGCAGTATTTT.

CDR3 region: CASSEVLQVNTGELFF. CDR3 DNA: TGTGCCAGCAGTGAAGTTCTCCAGGTGAACACCGGGGAGCTGTTTTTT. The V and J genes are TRBV2 and TRBJ2-2; D unresolved. The V gene's germline CDR1 is SNHLY and CDR2 FYNNEI. Trimming stripped 1 base from V and 1 base from J, with 10 bases between. CDR3 length: 16 residues.